This T cell receptor (beta chain) is drawn from a study of spatial heterogeneity in lung cancer. Study in general: Taken at a median of approximately 2 years after resection, follow-up PBMC samples underwent sequencing when available.

Germline V gene data show CDR1 as SGDLS and CDR2 as YYNGEE. After removal of 3 bases from V and 3 bases from J, the junction contained 8 bases not matched to a gene. This CDR3 comprises 15 residues. TCRdb reanalysed the 5' RACE reads using MiXCR and keeps one entry per CDR3 protein. The data show 110,000 or so distinct CDR3 sequences, approximately 11% seen once. The time point: blood at routine non-recurrence follow-up after resection. This clonotype was seen repeatedly, ten times or more. This sequence joins TRBV9 and TRBJ1-1, with 7 bases that match TRBD1. This clonotype originated in a female donor with early-stage non-small cell lung cancer. Specimen: PBMCs, collected at follow-up. The CDR3 bases are TGTGCCAGCAGCGCTTATGACAGGGTATACACTGAAGCTTTCTTT. It encodes CASSAYDRVYTEAFF.